The 30 T cell receptor beta chains reported below all come from one sample, sequenced in a study of blood T cell repertoires in COVID-19. Profiled with immunoSEQ multiplex PCR; TCRdb holds only in-frame clones, not every one. The sample records approximately 150,000 clones, approximately 81% being singletons. Sequencing was performed on PBMCs or T cells enriched from blood (not recorded which). Every receptor here comes from a man aged 55 to 70 who had recovered from COVID-19.

The genes are TRBV12-3 or TRBV12-4 and TRBJ1-2; 9 bases agree with TRBD1. The CDR3 sequence is 13 residues long. Trimming took 5 bases from V and 3 from J; bases not matched to a gene: 1. The CDR3 nucleotides read TGTGCCAGCAGTGGACAGGGGTACTATGGCTACACCTTC. This translates into CASSGQGYYGYTF.

This clone was counted only a few times. The rearrangement uses TRBV5-1 and TRBJ2-3; the match to TRBD2 covers 10 bases. Per germline, CDR1 SGHRS and CDR2 YFSETQ. This CDR3 spans 16 amino acids. The V and J ends lost 6 bases and 8 bases, in that order; junction bases with no gene match: 15. The CDR3 bases are TGCGCCAGCACCCAATCGGGACTAGCGATCCATGTTACGCAGTATTTT. This codes for CASTQSGLAIHVTQYF.

This clone was seen a few times. The J gene is TRBJ1-6, the V gene TRBV7-2, with D perhaps matching TRBD1 (5 bases). The CDR3 extends over 15 amino acids. Germline V gives CDR1 SGHTA, CDR2 FQGNSA. Trimming left V 1 base short and J 6 bases short, with 10 bases between. The CDR3, as DNA: TGTGCCAGCAGCTTAGAGGGCAGGGCTAATTCACCCCTCCACTTT. This translates into CASSLEGRANSPLHF.

The chain has TRBV3-1 (or the pseudogene TRBV3-2) and TRBJ1-2; D is perhaps TRBD1 (5 bases). Germline V gene sequence: CDR1 LGHDT, CDR2 YNNKEL (reference sequence). The ends were cut back, 2 bases at V and 4 bases at J, with 17 bases in the middle. CDR3 length equals 16 residues. Here the CDR3 DNA reads TGTGCCAGCAGCCAAAACAGACATGGGGCCTTCTATGGCTACACCTTC. Residues: CASSQNRHGAFYGYTF.

This chain joins TRBV11-3 and TRBJ2-2; tentatively, D is TRBD2 (5 bases). Germline V gene data show CDR1 as SGHNT and CDR2 as YENEEA. Trimming stripped 5 bases from V and 5 bases from J, with 9 bases between. The CDR3 is 13 amino acids. CDR3 sequence reads: CASSPLATGELFF. CDR3 DNA sequence: TGTGCCAGCAGCCCGCTAGCAACCGGGGAGCTGTTTTTT. Based on the CDR3 plus reference TRBV11-3 and TRBJ2-2, the full variable domain is EAGVVQSPRYKIIEKKQPVAFWCNPISGHNTLYWYLQNLGQGPELLIRYENEEAVDDSQLPKDRFSAERLKGVDSTLKIQPAELGDSAVYLCASSPLATGELFFGEGSRLTVL.

This chain uses TRBV7-8 with TRBJ1-2; 7 nucleotides agree with TRBD1. The CDR3 runs to 13 residues. CDR1 is SGHVS and CDR2 is FQNEAQ in the germline V gene. The V and J ends lost 5 bases and 2 bases, in that order; junction bases with no gene match: 2. DNA of the CDR3: TGTGCCAGCAGCGAGGGACAGAACTATGGCTACACCTTC. This gives the protein CASSEGQNYGYTF.

This clone was detected a few times. The chain couples TRBV19 to TRBJ1-2; unclear D gene. CDR1 is LNHDA and CDR2 is SQIVND in the germline V gene (reference sequence). The CDR3 has 13 residues. V was trimmed by 1 base and J by 7 bases, leaving 10 bases between them. The CDR3 DNA follows: TGTGCCAGTAGTATAGGATCCGCGGGTGGCTACACCTTC. It specifies CASSIGSAGGYTF.

This clone was seen more than once but under ten times. The chain carries TRBV5-4 and TRBJ2-2; 7 bases fit TRBD2. V lost 4 bases and J lost 6; bases outside the gene matches: 12. Germline CDR1 and CDR2: SGHNT and YYREEE (reference sequence). The CDR3 covers 16 residues. The CDR3 DNA is TGTGCCAGCAGCCCGGGAGGCTCACTCCGAGCCGGGGAGCTGTTTTTT. This translates into CASSPGGSLRAGELFF.

The rearrangement links TRBV27 to TRBJ1-6; 8 nucleotides agree with TRBD1. There are 15 residues in the CDR3. Germline lookup yields CDR1 MNHEY and CDR2 SMNVEV (reference sequence). After removal of 6 bases from V and 5 bases from J, the junction contained 6 bases not matched to a gene. CDR3 in amino acids: CASSEQGVNNSPLHF. The CDR3 nucleotides read TGTGCCAGCAGCGAACAGGGGGTAAATAATTCACCCCTCCACTTT.

CDR3 bases: TGCGCCAGCAGCCCAGGACTAGCGGGAGATAATGAGCAGTTCTTC. Amino acids: CASSPGLAGDNEQFF. The chain joins TRBV5-1 to TRBJ2-1; TRBD2 matches 13 bases. This CDR3 has 15 residues. Unmatched junction bases numbered 5, after V lost 4 bases and J lost 7 bases. The germline gives CDR1 SGHRS, CDR2 YFSETQ.

The count of this clone is one. The chain uses TRBV2 and TRBJ1-1, with TRBD1 identical over 7 bases. Germline assignment: CDR1 SNHLY and CDR2 FYNNEI. V was clipped by 7 bases and J by 5 bases; unmatched bases: 7. CDR3 size: 13 residues. CDR3 loop: CASKGQYSTEAFF. The CDR3 region has the DNA TGTGCCAGCAAGGGACAGTACAGTACTGAAGCTTTCTTT.

The rearrangement uses TRBV12-3 or TRBV12-4 and TRBJ2-7, with no clear D. The CDR3 is made up of 13 amino acids. Trimming removed 9 bases at V and 7 bases at J, with 19 bases between. For the CDR3, the DNA is TGTGCCAGTAGAAGAGTCGTCGTAGAGGAGCAGTACTTC. Translated, it gives CASRRVVVEEQYF.

The chain uses TRBV5-1 and TRBJ2-1, with 8 nucleotides matching TRBD2. Trimming removed 4 bases from V and 0 bases from J; junction bases left unmatched: 3. Germline V gives CDR1 SGHRS, CDR2 YFSETQ. The CDR3 contains 15 residues. The CDR3 spells CASSLAGSSYNEQFF. The CDR3 DNA sequence: TGCGCCAGCAGCCTAGCGGGTAGCTCCTACAATGAGCAGTTCTTC.

The CDR3 coding sequence is TGTGCCAGCAGCTACGGGGGGACGCGTTTAAGACAAGAGACCCAGTACTTC. Its protein is CASSYGGTRLRQETQYF. The chain employs TRBV3-1 (or the pseudogene TRBV3-2) and TRBJ2-5, with 7 bases matching TRBD2. The CDR3 length is 17 residues. With 5 bases clipped from V and 2 bases from J, the junction kept 14 bases outside the gene matches. Germline values: CDR1 LGHDT, CDR2 YNNKEL (reference sequence).

V is TRBV7-6 and J is TRBJ1-5, with D perhaps TRBD1 (5 bases). Per the germline V gene, CDR1 is SGHVS and CDR2 is FNYEAQ. CDR3 size: 15 residues. V lost 5 bases and J 5 bases, leaving 16 bases between the germline ends. CDR3: CASSTGTKVDQPQHF. The CDR3 nucleotides read TGTGCCAGCAGCACCGGGACTAAGGTAGATCAGCCCCAGCATTTT. The entire variable domain, with the rest obtained from reference TRBV7-6 and TRBJ1-5, is as follows: GAGVSQSPRYKVTKRGQDVALRCDPISGHVSLYWYRQALGQGPEFLTYFNYEAQQDKSGLPNDRFSAERPEGSISTLTIQRTEQRDSAMYRCASSTGTKVDQPQHFGDGTRLSIL.

This CDR3 reads CATSRQNTEAFF. The DNA of the CDR3 is TGTGCCACCAGCAGACAGAACACTGAAGCTTTCTTT. The chain uses TRBV15 and TRBJ1-1; D remains ambiguous. Deletions cut 2 bases from V and 1 base from J, with 2 bases between. The CDR3 runs to 12 residues. Per the germline V gene, CDR1 is LNHNV and CDR2 is YYDKDF (reference sequence).

The rearrangement joins TRBV6-4 to TRBJ1-4; maybe TRBD1 (6 bases). Germline lookup yields CDR1 MRHNA and CDR2 SNTAGT. This CDR3 region has 14 residues. Trimming stripped 6 bases from V and 4 bases from J, with 12 bases between. CDR3 in DNA: TGTGCCAGCAGGGTGGACAGAAATAATGAAAAACTGTTTTTT. Protein product: CASRVDRNNEKLFF.

The rearrangement uses TRBV7-2 and TRBJ2-7; 10 bases line up with TRBD2. Losses at the gene ends were 4 bases for V and 5 bases for J; bases not matched to a gene: 2. In germline, CDR1 is SGHTA, CDR2 FQGNSA. The CDR3 covers 13 residues. In DNA, the CDR3 is TGTGCCAGCAGCTCACTAGCGGGAAACGAGCAGTACTTC. Translated, it gives CASSSLAGNEQYF.

This chain links TRBV28 with TRBJ2-2; TRBD1 matches 8 bases. Germline V gives CDR1 MDHEN, CDR2 SYDVKM. V shed 5 bases, J shed 3 bases, and the junction held 8 bases outside the gene matches. This CDR3 is 16 amino acids long. CDR3 region: CASSLDRAPHTGELFF. DNA of the CDR3: TGTGCCAGCAGTCTGGACAGGGCCCCCCACACCGGGGAGCTGTTTTTT. Full variable domain (missing parts from reference TRBV28 and TRBJ2-2): DVKVTQSSRYLVKRTGEKVFLECVQDMDHENMFWYRQDPGLGLRLIYFSYDVKMKEKGDIPEGYSVSREKKERFSLILESASTNQTSMYLCASSLDRAPHTGELFFGEGSRLTVL.

V gene TRBV29-1 combines with J gene TRBJ2-3; TRBD2 agrees at 8 bases. Germline V gene lookup returns CDR1 SQVTM and CDR2 ANQGSEA. With V trimmed by 4 bases and J by 1 base, 1 base remained unmatched. This CDR3 has 13 amino acids. CDR3 protein: CSVAREGTDTQYF. CDR3 bases: TGCAGCGTTGCGCGGGAGGGCACAGATACGCAGTATTTT.

The genes are TRBV30 and TRBJ2-3; D ambiguous. Between the trimmed V and J ends, which lost 3 bases and 6 bases, there was a span of 7 bases. CDR1 is GTSNPN, CDR2 SVGIG, per germline (reference sequence). The length of the CDR3 is 11 residues. The CDR3 reads CAWSPADTQYF. The CDR3 DNA reads TGTGCCTGGAGCCCCGCGGATACGCAGTATTTT.

This chain joins TRBV5-1 and TRBJ2-3, with D maybe TRBD2 (6 bases). Germline assignment: CDR1 SGHRS and CDR2 YFSETQ. The V end lost 0 bases, the J end lost 2 bases, and 13 bases lay between the germline ends. This CDR3 contains 16 residues. CDR3 in DNA: TGCGCCAGCAGCTTGGCCGGGGCGGGATTCACAGATACGCAGTATTTT. Its protein is CASSLAGAGFTDTQYF.

J is TRBJ2-3 and V is TRBV9; the D gene is possibly TRBD1 (6 bases). The CDR3 is 15 amino acids. The V end lost 4 bases, the J end lost 4 bases, and 16 bases lay between the germline ends. The germline V gene encodes CDR1 SGDLS and CDR2 YYNGEE. This CDR3 is CASSPRDTSPDTQYF. CDR3 nucleotide sequence: TGTGCCAGCAGCCCACGGGACACCAGCCCAGATACGCAGTATTTT.

V usage is TRBV6-2 or TRBV6-3 and J usage is TRBJ1-5; 10 bases match TRBD1. This CDR3 spans 18 amino acids. J was trimmed by 7 bases and V by 0 bases; bases with no gene match: 12. Germline loops: CDR1 MNHEY, CDR2 SVGEGT. CDR3 loop: CASSYSGVDRGLGQPQHF. In DNA form, the CDR3 reads TGTGCCAGCAGTTACTCGGGCGTCGACAGGGGGCTTGGGCAGCCCCAGCATTTT.

The rearrangement joins TRBV7-2 to TRBJ2-2; 8 nucleotides agree with TRBD2. The J segment lost 6 bases and the V segment lost 5 bases, leaving 8 bases of the junction unmatched. Germline loops: CDR1 SGHTA, CDR2 FQGNSA. The CDR3 covers 15 residues. CDR3 sequence reads: CASSKSGTSAGELFF. DNA of the CDR3: TGTGCCAGCAGCAAATCCGGGACTAGTGCCGGGGAGCTGTTTTTT.

The J gene is TRBJ2-5, the V gene TRBV7-6; D is unclear. Trimming cost V 5 bases and J 2 bases, with 15 bases left between them. Germline values: CDR1 SGHVS, CDR2 FNYEAQ. This CDR3 comprises 15 residues. The CDR3 protein is CASSVSLARQETQYF. The CDR3 DNA is TGTGCCAGCAGCGTCTCCCTGGCCAGGCAAGAGACCCAGTACTTC. The complete variable domain, with remaining parts taken from reference TRBV7-6 and TRBJ2-5, reads GAGVSQSPRYKVTKRGQDVALRCDPISGHVSLYWYRQALGQGPEFLTYFNYEAQQDKSGLPNDRFSAERPEGSISTLTIQRTEQRDSAMYRCASSVSLARQETQYFGPGTRLLVL.

V usage is TRBV28 and J usage is TRBJ1-2; 7 nucleotides agree with TRBD1. CDR3 length equals 12 residues. CDR1 is MDHEN and CDR2 is SYDVKM in the germline V gene. V trimming: 8 bases; J trimming: 5 bases; junction bases outside the gene matches: 5. CDR3 protein: CASGTVVYGYTF. In nucleotides, the CDR3 is TGTGCCAGCGGGACAGTGGTATATGGCTACACCTTC.

In regard to this clone: Other DNA sequences in this specimen translate into the identical CDR3. V gene TRBV19 combines with J gene TRBJ2-1, with TRBD2 as a possible D gene (5 bases). Germline V gives CDR1 LNHDA, CDR2 SQIVND (reference sequence). Trimming took 3 bases from V and 3 from J, leaving 12 bases between them. The CDR3 extends over 15 amino acids. This CDR3 reads CASSISSGFYNEQFF. The DNA for the CDR3 is TGTGCCAGTAGTATTAGCAGCGGCTTCTACAATGAGCAGTTCTTC.

This CDR3 is CASSGPQVGSGSYEQYF. CDR3 in DNA: TGTGCCAGCAGTGGACCTCAGGTGGGGAGCGGGAGTTACGAGCAGTACTTC. The chain is built from TRBV6-1 and TRBJ2-7; 8 nucleotides match TRBD2. The V gene end was trimmed by 4 bases and the J gene end by 4 bases; junction bases not matched to a gene: 15. The CDR3 consists of 17 residues. The V gene's germline CDR1 is MNHNS and CDR2 SASEGT.

The chain employs TRBV19 and TRBJ1-3; a possible D gene is TRBD1 (6 bases). CDR1 is LNHDA and CDR2 is SQIVND in the germline V gene (reference sequence). V lost 3 bases and J lost 1, with 16 bases in between. The CDR3 runs to 17 residues. Here the CDR3 reads CASSIRGDSGSGNTIYF. The DNA for the CDR3 is TGTGCCAGTAGTATCAGGGGCGACAGCGGATCTGGAAACACCATATATTTT.